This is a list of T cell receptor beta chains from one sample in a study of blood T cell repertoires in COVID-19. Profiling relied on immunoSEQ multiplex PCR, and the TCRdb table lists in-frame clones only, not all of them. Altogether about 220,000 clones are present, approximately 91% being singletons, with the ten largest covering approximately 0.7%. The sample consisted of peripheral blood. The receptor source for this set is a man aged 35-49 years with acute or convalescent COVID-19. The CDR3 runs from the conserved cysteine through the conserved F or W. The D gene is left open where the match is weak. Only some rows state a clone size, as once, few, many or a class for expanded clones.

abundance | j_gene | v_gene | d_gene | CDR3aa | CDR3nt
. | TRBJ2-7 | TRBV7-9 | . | CASSRVRSGAYEQYF | TGTGCCAGCAGCCGTGTTCGGAGTGGTGCCTACGAGCAGTACTTC
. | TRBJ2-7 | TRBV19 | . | CASSPWSVVLGSSYEQYF | TGTGCCAGTAGTCCTTGGTCGGTGGTGCTGGGGAGCTCCTACGAGCAGTACTTC
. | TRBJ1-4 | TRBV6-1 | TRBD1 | CASSEPGTGIEKLFF | TGTGCCAGCAGTGAGCCCGGGACAGGCATTGAAAAACTGTTTTTT
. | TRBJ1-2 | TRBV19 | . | CASSLDSRSYGYTF | TGTGCCAGTAGTCTGGACTCCAGATCCTATGGCTACACCTTC
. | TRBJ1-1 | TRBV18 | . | CASSPRTDYTEAFF | TGTGCCAGCTCACCTCGGACAGATTACACTGAAGCTTTCTTT
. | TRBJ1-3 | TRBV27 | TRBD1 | CASRPGQGFGNTIYF | TGTGCCAGTAGACCGGGACAGGGATTTGGAAACACCATATATTTT
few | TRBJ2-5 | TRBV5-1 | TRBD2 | CASSFAGGETQYF | TGCGCCAGCAGCTTTGCGGGAGGAGAGACCCAGTACTTC
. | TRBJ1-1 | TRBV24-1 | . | CATRSQGSTEAFF | TGTGCCACCAGGTCTCAGGGGTCCACTGAAGCTTTCTTT
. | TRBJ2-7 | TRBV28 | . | CASRLYYEQYF | TGTGCCAGCAGACTATACTACGAGCAGTACTTC
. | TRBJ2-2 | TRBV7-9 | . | CASSRSSMGHGELFF | TGTGCCAGCAGCCGTTCGAGTATGGGGCACGGGGAGCTGTTTTTT
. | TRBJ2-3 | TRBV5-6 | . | CASSLDGPPSTDTQYF | TGTGCCAGCAGCTTGGATGGCCCCCCTTCCACAGATACGCAGTATTTT
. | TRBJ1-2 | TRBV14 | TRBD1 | CASSPGQDYGYTF | TGTGCCAGCAGCCCAGGACAGGACTATGGCTACACCTTC
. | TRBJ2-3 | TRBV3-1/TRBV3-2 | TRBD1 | CASQGELHTDTQYF | TGTGCCAGCCAGGGGGAGCTTCACACAGATACGCAGTATTTT
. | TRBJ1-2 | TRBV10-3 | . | CAINSKGKDGYTF | TGTGCCATCAATTCCAAGGGGAAGGACGGCTACACCTTC
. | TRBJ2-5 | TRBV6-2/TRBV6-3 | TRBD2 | CASSRLAGGIYETQYF | TGTGCCAGCAGTCGACTAGCGGGAGGGATATACGAGACCCAGTACTTC
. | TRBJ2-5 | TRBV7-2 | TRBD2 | CASSPSTSGPQETQYF | TGTGCCAGCAGCCCTTCGACTAGCGGGCCTCAAGAGACCCAGTACTTC
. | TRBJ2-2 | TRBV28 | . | CASLPWTVNTGELFF | TGTGCCAGCCTCCCATGGACAGTTAACACCGGGGAGCTGTTTTTT
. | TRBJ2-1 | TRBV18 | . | CASSPPGVQLYNEQFF | TGTGCCAGCTCACCACCCGGGGTCCAGCTCTACAATGAGCAGTTCTTC
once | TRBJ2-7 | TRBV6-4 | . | CASSESEQYF | TGTGCCAGCAGTGAGAGCGAGCAGTACTTC
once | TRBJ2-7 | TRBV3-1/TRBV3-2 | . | CASSHGLGNYEQYF | TGTGCCAGCAGCCACGGACTGGGAAACTACGAGCAGTACTTC
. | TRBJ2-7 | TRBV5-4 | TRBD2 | CASSPPGLAGGRDEQYF | TGTGCCAGCAGCCCGCCTGGGTTAGCGGGGGGGAGAGACGAGCAGTACTTC
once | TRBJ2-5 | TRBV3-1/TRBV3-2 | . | CASSPTPTRGRAQETQYF | TGTGCCAGCAGCCCAACCCCGACTAGAGGAAGGGCTCAAGAGACCCAGTACTTC
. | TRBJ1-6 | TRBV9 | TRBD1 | CASSVGRGGGEENSPLHF | TGTGCCAGCAGCGTAGGCCGAGGGGGCGGTGAGGAGAATTCACCCCTCCACTTT
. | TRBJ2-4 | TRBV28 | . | CASSFPPQGREAKNIQYF | TGTGCCAGCAGTTTCCCCCCTCAGGGGAGGGAGGCCAAAAACATTCAGTACTTC
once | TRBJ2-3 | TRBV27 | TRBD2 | CASSPSGLAGSLTDTQYF | TGTGCCAGCAGCCCGTCCGGACTAGCGGGCTCACTAACAGATACGCAGTATTTT
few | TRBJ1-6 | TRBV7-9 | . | CASSLTGNWGNSPLHF | TGTGCCAGCAGCTTAACAGGGAATTGGGGTAATTCACCCCTCCACTTT
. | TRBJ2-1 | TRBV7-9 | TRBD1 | CASSLGTGDHNEQFF | TGTGCCAGCAGCTTAGGGACAGGGGACCACAATGAGCAGTTCTTC
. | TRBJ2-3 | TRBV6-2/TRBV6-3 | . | CASSQFSQVGTDTQYF | TGTGCCAGCAGTCAATTTAGTCAGGTCGGCACAGATACGCAGTATTTT
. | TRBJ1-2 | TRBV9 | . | CASSADPYRDPGYTF | TGTGCCAGCAGCGCAGACCCTTACAGGGACCCAGGCTACACCTTC
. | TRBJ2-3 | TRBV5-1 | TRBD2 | CASSLAVIAGEYTDTQYF | TGCGCCAGCAGCTTGGCCGTAATAGCGGGGGAGTACACAGATACGCAGTATTTT
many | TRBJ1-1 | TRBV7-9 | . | CASSSQSNTEAFF | TGTGCCAGCAGCTCCCAATCGAACACTGAAGCTTTCTTT
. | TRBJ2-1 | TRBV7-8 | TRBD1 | CASSTRTGVGQGFRSYNEQFF | TGTGCCAGCAGCACCCGGACGGGTGTGGGACAGGGATTCCGCTCCTACAATGAGCAGTTCTTC
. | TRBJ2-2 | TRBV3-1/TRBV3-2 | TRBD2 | CASSPPAGVSGELFF | TGTGCCAGCAGCCCCCCAGCGGGAGTATCCGGGGAGCTGTTTTTT
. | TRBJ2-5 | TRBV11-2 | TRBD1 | CASSSGQGSYETQYF | TGTGCCAGCAGCTCCGGACAGGGGTCGTACGAGACCCAGTACTTC
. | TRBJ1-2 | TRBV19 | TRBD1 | CASSPGTVYGYTF | TGTGCCAGTAGTCCTGGGACAGTCTATGGCTACACCTTC
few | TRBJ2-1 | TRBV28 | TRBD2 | CASSSPLAGHYNEQFF | TGTGCCAGCAGTTCCCCTCTAGCGGGACACTACAATGAGCAGTTCTTC
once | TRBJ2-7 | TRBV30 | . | CAWSPDYPYEQYF | TGTGCCTGGAGTCCAGATTACCCCTACGAGCAGTACTTC
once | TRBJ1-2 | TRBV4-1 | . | CASSPNPTDLYGYTF | TGCGCCAGCAGCCCAAACCCGACAGACCTCTATGGCTACACCTTC
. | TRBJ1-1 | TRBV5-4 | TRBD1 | CASSMTGENTEAFF | TGTGCCAGCAGCATGACAGGGGAGAACACTGAAGCTTTCTTT
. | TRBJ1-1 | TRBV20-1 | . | CSATRTEAFF | TGCAGTGCTACCAGAACGGAGGCTTTCTTT
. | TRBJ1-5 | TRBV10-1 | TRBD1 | CASSTGGTNQPQHF | TGCGCCAGCAGTACAGGGGGCACCAATCAGCCCCAGCATTTT
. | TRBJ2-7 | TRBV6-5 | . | CASSYWSGTESEQYF | TGTGCCAGCAGTTACTGGTCTGGTACCGAGTCCGAGCAGTACTTC
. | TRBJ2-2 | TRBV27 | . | CASSLTWMGGGTGELFF | TGTGCCAGCAGTCTAACGTGGATGGGAGGGGGCACCGGGGAGCTGTTTTTT
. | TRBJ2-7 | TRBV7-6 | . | CASSPRGTDVKQYF | TGTGCCAGCAGCCCTAGGGGGACGGACGTCAAGCAGTACTTC
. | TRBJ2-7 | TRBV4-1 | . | CASSQEYGGLYEQYF | TGCGCCAGCAGCCAAGAGTATGGGGGCCTATACGAGCAGTACTTC
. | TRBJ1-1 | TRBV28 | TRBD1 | CASSLPGQGRNTEAFF | TGTGCCAGCAGTTTACCGGGACAGGGTAGGAACACTGAAGCTTTCTTT
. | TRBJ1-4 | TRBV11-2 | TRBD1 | CASSHSKGTGGEKLFF | TGTGCCAGCAGCCACAGTAAAGGGACAGGAGGCGAAAAACTGTTTTTT
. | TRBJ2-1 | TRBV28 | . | CASSFRDYEQFF | TGTGCCAGCAGTTTCCGGGATTATGAGCAGTTCTTC
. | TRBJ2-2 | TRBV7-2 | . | CASSSRASGELFF | TGTGCCAGCAGCTCCAGGGCGTCCGGGGAGCTGTTTTTT
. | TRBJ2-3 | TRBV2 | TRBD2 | CASSGTSGGSTDTQYF | TGTGCCAGCAGTGGAACTAGCGGGGGGTCCACAGATACGCAGTATTTT
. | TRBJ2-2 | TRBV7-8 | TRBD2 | CASSVGLAGGPLNTGELFF | TGTGCCAGCAGCGTGGGCCTAGCGGGAGGGCCCTTGAACACCGGGGAGCTGTTTTTT
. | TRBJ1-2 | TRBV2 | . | CASSEWGGKGTNYGYTF | TGTGCCAGCAGTGAGTGGGGGGGGAAAGGGACTAACTATGGCTACACCTTC
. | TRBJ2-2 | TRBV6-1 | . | CASSEDFLGLLQPRGELFF | TGTGCCAGCAGTGAAGACTTTCTAGGACTCCTACAACCCCGAGGGGAGCTGTTTTTT
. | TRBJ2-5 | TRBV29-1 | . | CSVDGGQETQYF | TGCAGCGTTGACGGGGGCCAAGAGACCCAGTACTTC
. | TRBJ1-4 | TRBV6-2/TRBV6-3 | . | CASSLDGTNEKLFF | TGTGCCAGCAGCCTTGACGGGACTAATGAAAAACTGTTTTTT